A single T cell receptor (beta chain) is shown here with its context. Methods used by the authors: It was from reference gene primer amplification that nucleated cell counts were estimated. Data came from immunoSEQ multiplex PCR; TCRdb stores just in-frame clones and leaves some out. V, J and clone size derive from that table, while D and trimming were established from the DNA sequence. There are about 86,000 clones in the sample; around four fifths occur only once, and 3% to 4% lies in the top ten. V was cut by 0 bases and J by 6 bases, with 10 bases left in between. In germline, CDR1 is MNHNY, CDR2 SVGAGI (reference sequence). The length of the CDR3 is 14 residues. This record comes from a study of blood T cell repertoires in COVID-19.

This TCR was sampled from a man aged 50 to 60 with acute or convalescent COVID-19. This chain joins TRBV6-6 and TRBJ2-3; D gene unclear. The sample taken for sequencing was peripheral blood. CDR3 nucleotides: TGTGCCAGCAGTTACTCGACGACTTCTGATACGCAGTATTTT. Its protein is CASSYSTTSDTQYF.